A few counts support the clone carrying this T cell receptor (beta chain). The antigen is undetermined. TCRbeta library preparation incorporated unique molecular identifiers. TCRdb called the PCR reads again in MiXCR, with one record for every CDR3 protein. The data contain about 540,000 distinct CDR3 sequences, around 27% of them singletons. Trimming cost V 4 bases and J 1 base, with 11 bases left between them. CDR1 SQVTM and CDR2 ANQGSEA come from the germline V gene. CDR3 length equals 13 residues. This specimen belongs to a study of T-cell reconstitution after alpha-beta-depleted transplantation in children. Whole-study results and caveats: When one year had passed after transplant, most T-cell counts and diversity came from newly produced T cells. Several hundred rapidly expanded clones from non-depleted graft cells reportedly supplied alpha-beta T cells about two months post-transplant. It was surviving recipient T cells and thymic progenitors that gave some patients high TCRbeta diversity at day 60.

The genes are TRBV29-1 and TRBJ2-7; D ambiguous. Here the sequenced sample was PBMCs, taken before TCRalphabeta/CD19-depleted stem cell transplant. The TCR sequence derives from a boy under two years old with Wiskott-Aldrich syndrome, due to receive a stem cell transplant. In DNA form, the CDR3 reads TGCAGCGTTGTTTTTGGTAGTTCCTACGAGCAGTACTTC. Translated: CSVVFGSSYEQYF.